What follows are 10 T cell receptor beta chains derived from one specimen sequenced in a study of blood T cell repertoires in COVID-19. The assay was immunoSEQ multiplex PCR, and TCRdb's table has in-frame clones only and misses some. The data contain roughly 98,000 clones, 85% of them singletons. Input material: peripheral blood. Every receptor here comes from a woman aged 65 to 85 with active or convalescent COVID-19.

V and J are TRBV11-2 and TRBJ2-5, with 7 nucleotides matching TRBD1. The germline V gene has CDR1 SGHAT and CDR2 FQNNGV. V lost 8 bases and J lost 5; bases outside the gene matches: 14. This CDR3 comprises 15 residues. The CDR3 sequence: CASGDRVYSVETQYF. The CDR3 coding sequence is TGTGCCAGCGGAGACAGGGTTTATTCGGTTGAGACCCAGTACTTC.

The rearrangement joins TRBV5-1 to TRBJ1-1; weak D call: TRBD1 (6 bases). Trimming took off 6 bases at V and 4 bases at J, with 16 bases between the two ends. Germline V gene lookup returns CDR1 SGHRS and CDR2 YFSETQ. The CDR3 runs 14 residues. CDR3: CASTFGGRVTEAFF. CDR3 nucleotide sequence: TGCGCCAGCACCTTCGGGGGGCGGGTCACTGAAGCTTTCTTT.

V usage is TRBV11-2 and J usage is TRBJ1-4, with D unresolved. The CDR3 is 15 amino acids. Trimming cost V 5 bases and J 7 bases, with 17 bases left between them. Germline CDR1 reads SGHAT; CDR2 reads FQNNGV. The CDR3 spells CASSDWPREVEKLFF. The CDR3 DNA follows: TGTGCCAGCAGCGACTGGCCCAGAGAGGTTGAAAAACTGTTTTTT.

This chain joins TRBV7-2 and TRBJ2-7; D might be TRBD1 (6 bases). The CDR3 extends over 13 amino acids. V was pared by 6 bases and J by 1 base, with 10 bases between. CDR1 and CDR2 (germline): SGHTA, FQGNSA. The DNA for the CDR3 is TGTGCCAGCAGACCTACAGGGTCCTACGAGCAGTACTTC. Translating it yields CASRPTGSYEQYF.

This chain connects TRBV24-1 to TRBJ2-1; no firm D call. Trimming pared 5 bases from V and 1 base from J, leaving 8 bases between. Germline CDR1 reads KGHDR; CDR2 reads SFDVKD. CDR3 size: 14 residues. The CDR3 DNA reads TGTGCCACCAGTGTAACGGAGTCCTACAATGAGCAGTTCTTC. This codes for CATSVTESYNEQFF.

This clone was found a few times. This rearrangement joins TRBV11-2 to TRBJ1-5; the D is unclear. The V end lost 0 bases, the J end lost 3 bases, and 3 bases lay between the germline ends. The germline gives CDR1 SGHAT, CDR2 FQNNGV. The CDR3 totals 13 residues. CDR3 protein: CASSLDFNQPQHF. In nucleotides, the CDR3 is TGTGCCAGCAGCTTAGACTTCAATCAGCCCCAGCATTTT.

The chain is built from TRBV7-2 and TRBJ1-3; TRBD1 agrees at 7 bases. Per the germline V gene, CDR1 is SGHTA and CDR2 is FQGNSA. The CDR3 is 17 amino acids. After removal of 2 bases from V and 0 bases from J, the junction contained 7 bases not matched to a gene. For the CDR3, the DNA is TGTGCCAGCAGCTTAATCGCAGGGGGAATCTCTGGAAACACCATATATTTT. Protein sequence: CASSLIAGGISGNTIYF.

The CDR3 is CASSSGGAIDTQYF. DNA for the CDR3: TGTGCCAGCAGTAGCGGGGGGGCCATAGATACGCAGTATTTT. This chain joins TRBV5-4 and TRBJ2-3, with 11 positions matching TRBD2. V lost 5 bases, J lost 5 bases, and 4 bases stayed unmatched. Germline assignment: CDR1 SGHNT and CDR2 YYREEE (reference sequence). CDR3 length: 14 residues.

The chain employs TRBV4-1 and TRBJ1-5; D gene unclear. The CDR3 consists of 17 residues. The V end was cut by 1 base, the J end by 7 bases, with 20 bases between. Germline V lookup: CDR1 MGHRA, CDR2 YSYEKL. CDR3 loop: CASSQGLSGGYLQPQHF. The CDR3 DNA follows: TGCGCCAGCAGCCAAGGGCTTTCAGGAGGGTATCTCCAGCCCCAGCATTTT.

The DNA of the CDR3 is TGTGCCAGCAGCCAAGTGGGACAGGGCCCTTCACCCCTCCACTTT. As protein: CASSQVGQGPSPLHF. The rearrangement links TRBV3-1 (or the pseudogene TRBV3-2) to TRBJ1-6; TRBD1 matches at 9 bases. The germline CDR1 and CDR2 sequences are LGHDT and YNNKEL (reference sequence). Trimming removed 1 base from V and 9 bases from J; junction bases left unmatched: 4. CDR3 size: 15 residues.